Here is one T cell receptor (beta chain) with its context. A second PCR, run for roughly 6 to 11 cycles, used a sample-barcoded 5' primer plus a J-beta primer mix. The template-switch adaptor, which had 12 random nucleotides, put a tag on each cDNA molecule. One entry per CDR3 protein results from TCRdb running MiXCR on the 5' RACE reads. The data hold about 680,000 distinct CDR3 sequences, with approximately 49% observed a single time. Total RNA, at least 6 micrograms per sample, was extracted from PBMCs. CDR3 length: 13 amino acids. The V and J ends lost 3 bases and 1 base respectively, with 6 bases between them. CDR1 and CDR2 (germline): SGHTA, FQGNSA. These data are taken from a study of blood T cells in healthy people across ages.

The chain has TRBV7-2 and TRBJ2-5; D is unresolved. This clonotype was obtained from a woman aged 60-75 years in good health. Sequences were obtained from blood. CDR3 in amino acids: CASSFPIQETQYF. The DNA of the CDR3 is TGTGCCAGCAGCTTCCCCATCCAAGAGACCCAGTACTTC.